A single sample is the source of the 24 T cell receptor beta chains below, sequenced in a study of long-term antiretroviral therapy in people with HIV. Sequencing relied on immunoSEQ assay v3.0, run at survey level. TCRdb keeps only in-frame clones here, not all; method: immunoSEQ multiplex PCR. The sample yields around 26,000 clones, around 80% seen once. Material: unsorted PBMCs, obtained 1.2 years after starting antiretroviral therapy. These receptor sequences come from a woman aged 35 to 49 with HIV.

The genes are TRBV11-3 and TRBJ2-1, with TRBD2 matching 8 bases. The junction had 3 bases not matched to a gene; V was cut back by 3 bases and J by 2 bases. The CDR3 length is 15 residues. Germline V gene sequence: CDR1 SGHNT, CDR2 YENEEA. Here the CDR3 reads CASSFVRGAYNEQFF. CDR3 DNA sequence: TGTGCCAGCAGCTTCGTGCGGGGGGCCTACAATGAGCAGTTCTTC.

This chain connects TRBV5-5 to TRBJ2-7; the D gene is possibly TRBD2 (6 bases). The CDR3 totals 13 residues. Germline loops: CDR1 SGHKS, CDR2 YYEKEE (reference sequence). V was shortened by 4 bases and J by 6 bases, with 14 bases between the two germline ends. The DNA for the CDR3 is TGTGCCAGCAGCCCGGGACTGAGCGGCGAGCAGTACTTC. Protein: CASSPGLSGEQYF.

The chain uses TRBV6-6 and TRBJ2-1; 7 bases match TRBD1. After removal of 5 bases from V and 5 bases from J, the junction contained 6 bases not matched to a gene. Germline CDR1 and CDR2: MNHNY and SVGAGI (reference sequence). This CDR3 is built from 14 residues. The CDR3 here is CASSPTGLHNEQFF. As DNA, the CDR3 is TGTGCCAGCAGTCCGACAGGGTTACACAATGAGCAGTTCTTC.

This rearrangement joins TRBV6-7 to TRBJ2-7; TRBD2 agrees at 7 bases. TRBV6-7 is flagged as an ORF with uncertain function. Trimming at V came to 0 bases and at J to 3 bases, leaving 14 bases not matched to a gene. The CDR3 contains 18 residues. This CDR3 reads CASSYSSDPCSGNYEQYF. In DNA form, the CDR3 reads TGTGCCAGCAGTTACTCGTCCGATCCGTGCAGCGGGAACTACGAGCAGTACTTC.

The chain links TRBV6-1 to TRBJ1-5; D may be TRBD1 (5 bases). The V and J ends lost 4 bases and 2 bases respectively, with 15 bases between them. CDR3 size: 16 residues. CDR1 is MNHNS, CDR2 SASEGT, per germline. The CDR3: CASSGGTALGNQPQHF. In DNA, the CDR3 is TGTGCCAGCAGTGGCGGGACGGCGTTGGGCAATCAGCCCCAGCATTTT.

The sample holds a few counts of this clone. The chain recombines TRBV11-3 with TRBJ2-7; no firm D call. V was pared by 3 bases and J by 3 bases, with 9 bases between. The V gene's germline CDR1 is SGHNT and CDR2 YENEEA. This CDR3 has 13 amino acids. CDR3 bases: TGTGCCAGCAGCTTGGTTGCTGGCTACGAGCAGTACTTC. Translating it yields CASSLVAGYEQYF. The entire variable domain, with the rest obtained from reference TRBV11-3 and TRBJ2-7, is as follows: EAGVVQSPRYKIIEKKQPVAFWCNPISGHNTLYWYLQNLGQGPELLIRYENEEAVDDSQLPKDRFSAERLKGVDSTLKIQPAELGDSAVYLCASSLVAGYEQYFGPGTRLTVT.

The V gene is TRBV6-1, the J gene TRBJ2-1, with TRBD1 matching 8 bases. Per the germline V gene, CDR1 is MNHNS and CDR2 is SASEGT. This CDR3 comprises 13 residues. V was pared by 10 bases and J by 7 bases, with 9 bases of the junction left unmatched. As DNA, the CDR3 is TGTGCCACCCGGACAGGGTCGTGGAATGAGCAGTTCTTC. This translates into CATRTGSWNEQFF.

In this sample, this clone turned up a few times. This rearrangement joins TRBV5-6 to TRBJ1-1; weak D call: TRBD1 (5 bases). Germline V CDR1 and CDR2: SGHDT, YYEEEE. The CDR3 is 14 amino acids. The V end was cut by 0 bases, the J end by 5 bases, with 11 bases between. The CDR3 bases are TGTGCCAGCAGCTTGGCGCGGGGGGGGACTGAAGCTTTCTTT. This gives the protein CASSLARGGTEAFF.

V usage is TRBV6-5 and J usage is TRBJ1-1, with D maybe TRBD1 (6 bases). The germline CDR1 and CDR2 sequences are MNHEY and SVGAGI. V was clipped by 5 bases and J by 5 bases, with 15 bases between them. This CDR3 spans 14 amino acids. The CDR3 region is CASSSPYQGTEAFF. CDR3 in DNA: TGTGCCAGCAGTAGCCCATATCAGGGGACTGAAGCTTTCTTT.

This clone was seen just once. The chain recombines TRBV6-5 with TRBJ2-1; the D gene is possibly TRBD2 (6 bases). This CDR3 region has 15 residues. Germline CDR1 and CDR2: MNHEY and SVGAGI. V dropped 2 bases and J dropped 4 bases, with 12 bases sitting between them. The CDR3 loop reads CASSYEVAAYNEQFF. In DNA form, the CDR3 reads TGTGCCAGCAGTTACGAGGTAGCGGCGTACAATGAGCAGTTCTTC.

The V call is TRBV15, the J call TRBJ1-1; TRBD1 matches at 7 bases. Germline V gives CDR1 LNHNV, CDR2 YYDKDF (reference sequence). V was clipped by 1 base and J by 4 bases; unmatched bases: 6. CDR3 length equals 15 residues. The CDR3 nucleotides read TGTGCCACCAGCAGAGGGGGGGAGGGGGCCACTGAAGCTTTCTTT. Its translation is CATSRGGEGATEAFF.

J is TRBJ2-7 and V is TRBV10-3, with 9 bases identical to TRBD1. Germline V gene data show CDR1 as ENHRY and CDR2 as SYGVKD. V trimming: 3 bases; J trimming: 2 bases; junction bases outside the gene matches: 5. This CDR3 contains 15 residues. The CDR3 loop reads CAISEGDRETYEQYF. Written as DNA, the CDR3 is TGTGCCATCAGTGAAGGGGACAGGGAAACCTACGAGCAGTACTTC.

The chain employs TRBV5-4 and TRBJ2-3; unclear D gene. Trimming took 5 bases from V and 8 from J, leaving 12 bases between them. Germline V gives CDR1 SGHNT, CDR2 YYREEE (reference sequence). The CDR3 runs 12 residues. CDR3 sequence (DNA): TGTGCCAGCAGTACCAGGTCAGGTACGCAGTATTTT. As protein: CASSTRSGTQYF.

V gene TRBV9 combines with J gene TRBJ2-2; 11 nucleotides match TRBD2. Germline V gives CDR1 SGDLS, CDR2 YYNGEE. The length of the CDR3 is 19 residues. Germline trimming cut 3 bases from V and 4 bases from J; bases unmatched to any gene: 14. The CDR3, as DNA: TGTGCCAGCAGCGATTTCGGACTAGCGGGTGGCTCCAGCACCGGGGAGCTGTTTTTT. Amino acids: CASSDFGLAGGSSTGELFF.

V gene TRBV27 combines with J gene TRBJ1-1; 10 positions agree with TRBD1. Losses at the gene ends were 5 bases for V and 4 bases for J; bases not matched to a gene: 4. CDR3 size: 14 residues. CDR1 is MNHEY, CDR2 SMNVEV, per germline (reference sequence). This CDR3 is CASSKDRGTTEAFF. The CDR3 region has the DNA TGTGCCAGCAGTAAGGACAGGGGGACCACTGAAGCTTTCTTT.

The chain is built from TRBV27 and TRBJ2-7; TRBD1 agrees at 7 bases. In germline, CDR1 is MNHEY, CDR2 SMNVEV (reference sequence). Germline trimming cut 3 bases from V and 0 bases from J; bases unmatched to any gene: 5. The CDR3 is 15 amino acids. Here the CDR3 reads CASSFGDSYSYEQYF. The CDR3 nucleotides are TGTGCCAGCAGTTTCGGGGACAGCTACTCCTACGAGCAGTACTTC.

The V and J genes are TRBV4-1 and TRBJ1-2, with a weak D call TRBD1 (6 bases). Germline V gives CDR1 MGHRA, CDR2 YSYEKL. This CDR3 has 15 amino acids. V shed 0 bases and J shed 4 bases, with 12 bases lying between them. DNA for the CDR3: TGCGCCAGCAGCCAAGAATCCGGGACAAGCTATGGCTACACCTTC. Encoded protein: CASSQESGTSYGYTF.

The chain uses TRBV7-6 and TRBJ2-5; D not resolved. Germline V gene data show CDR1 as SGHVS and CDR2 as FNYEAQ. The CDR3 totals 12 residues. CDR3 loop: CAASGILETQYF. In nucleotides, the CDR3 is TGTGCGGCCTCAGGTATTCTTGAGACCCAGTACTTC. Full variable domain (missing parts from reference TRBV7-6 and TRBJ2-5): GAGVSQSPRYKVTKRGQDVALRCDPISGHVSLYWYRQALGQGPEFLTYFNYEAQQDKSGLPNDRFSAERPEGSISTLTIQRTEQRDSAMYRCAASGILETQYFGPGTRLLVL.

The genes are TRBV5-6 and TRBJ1-2; the D is unclear. The V end was cut by 4 bases, the J end by 2 bases, with 9 bases between. The CDR3 is made up of 13 amino acids. Germline CDR1 and CDR2: SGHDT and YYEEEE. CDR3 residues: CASSPETNYGYTF. As DNA, the CDR3 is TGTGCCAGCAGCCCGGAGACCAACTATGGCTACACCTTC.

This clone was found a few times. The chain recombines TRBV4-1 with TRBJ2-7; 9 bases are a match to TRBD1. The V segment lost 4 bases and the J segment 3 bases; nucleotides outside the gene matches: 4. This CDR3 has 14 amino acids. Germline loops: CDR1 MGHRA, CDR2 YSYEKL. The CDR3 loop is CASSLGQGNYEQYF. DNA of the CDR3: TGCGCCAGCAGCCTCGGACAGGGGAACTACGAGCAGTACTTC.

V is TRBV4-2 and J is TRBJ2-4; maybe TRBD2 (6 bases). CDR1 and CDR2 from the germline V gene are LGHNA and YNFKEQ. V lost 0 bases, J lost 7 bases, and 10 bases lay in between. This CDR3 has 14 amino acids. DNA for the CDR3: TGTGCCAGCAGCCAAGAAGCTAGCGCGAACATTCAGTACTTC. It yields the protein CASSQEASANIQYF.

This clone was counted a few times. The chain couples TRBV5-8 to TRBJ1-6; D gene uncertain. The CDR3 contains 15 residues. Germline lookup yields CDR1 SGHTS and CDR2 YDEGEE. Trimming left V 0 bases short and J 5 bases short, with 9 bases between. Here the CDR3 DNA reads TGTGCCAGCAGCTTGGAGGGAATGAATAATTCACCCCTCCACTTT. It is translated as CASSLEGMNNSPLHF.

The rearrangement uses TRBV19 and TRBJ1-6; D is uncertain. Germline V CDR1 and CDR2: LNHDA, SQIVND (reference sequence). V lost 3 bases and J lost 0, with 6 bases in between. This CDR3 contains 15 residues. The CDR3, as DNA: TGTGCCAGTAGTATCACGAGCTCCTATAATTCACCCCTCCACTTT. The encoded protein is CASSITSSYNSPLHF.

The V gene is TRBV13, the J gene TRBJ2-5; 9 bases are a match to TRBD2. V dropped 5 bases and J dropped 2; count of bases not matched to a gene: 15. This CDR3 contains 18 residues. From germline, CDR1 is PRHDT and CDR2 FYEKMQ (reference sequence). DNA of the CDR3: TGTGCCAGCAGCGTTCTAGCGGGACAAACAAGGGCACAAGAGACCCAGTACTTC. This translates into CASSVLAGQTRAQETQYF.